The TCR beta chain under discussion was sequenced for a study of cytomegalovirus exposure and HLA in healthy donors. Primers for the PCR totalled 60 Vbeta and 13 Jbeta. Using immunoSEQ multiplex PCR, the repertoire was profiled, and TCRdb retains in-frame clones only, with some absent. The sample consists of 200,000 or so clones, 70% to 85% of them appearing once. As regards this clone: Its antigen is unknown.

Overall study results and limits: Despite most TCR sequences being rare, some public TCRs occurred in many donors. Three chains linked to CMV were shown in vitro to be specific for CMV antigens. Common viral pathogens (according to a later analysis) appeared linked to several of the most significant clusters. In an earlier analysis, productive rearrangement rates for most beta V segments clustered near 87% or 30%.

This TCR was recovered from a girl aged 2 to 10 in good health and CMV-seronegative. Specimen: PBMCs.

The CDR3 bases are TGCAGCGTTGCAGGGGTAGACTATGGCTACACCTTC. The encoded protein is CSVAGVDYGYTF. The genes are TRBV29-1 and TRBJ1-2, with D perhaps TRBD1 (6 bases). V lost 4 bases to trimming and J lost 3 bases, with 9 bases between them. The CDR3 length is 12 residues. CDR1 is SQVTM, CDR2 ANQGSEA, per germline.